This is a list of T cell receptor beta chains from one sample in a study of ipilimumab plus nivolumab after autologous stem cell transplantation. TCRdb keeps only in-frame clones here, not all; method: immunoSEQ multiplex PCR. The sample shows tens of thousands of clones, approximately 91% of them seen only once. The material was PBMCs, obtained in a trial of ipilimumab plus nivolumab as post-transplant consolidation. These receptor sequences come from a male donor with multiple myeloma. Each CDR3 is given with its conserved first and last residue. The order of the fields is V gene, D gene, J gene, clone size, CDR3 DNA, CDR3 protein. A D gene is named only where the DNA matches it firmly. The size entry is marked missing in some rows and otherwise reads once, few, many or a size class.

TRBV2	TRBD1	TRBJ2-6	-	TGTGCCAGCAGTGCGGGACAGGGTGCCGTCCTGACTTTC	CASSAGQGAVLTF
TRBV6-6	-	TRBJ1-1	-	TGTGCCAGCCAGGATTCCGGGCTCCGGGCTGAAGCTTTCTTT	CASQDSGLRAEAFF
TRBV6-5	-	TRBJ2-3	-	TGTGCCAGCACCCCAGTGGGGGTTAGCACAGATACGCAGTATTTT	CASTPVGVSTDTQYF
TRBV5-8	-	TRBJ1-2	-	TGTGCCAGCAGCTTGCGGACAGTGGGCTATGGCTACACCTTC	CASSLRTVGYGYTF
TRBV6-1	TRBD1	TRBJ2-5	once	TGTGCCAGCAGTGACTACCGACAGGGGGCCCGGGAGACCCAGTACTTC	CASSDYRQGARETQYF
TRBV28	-	TRBJ1-6	-	TGTGCCAGCAGCGGAGGACAGACCTCCTATAATTCACCCCTCCACTTT	CASSGGQTSYNSPLHF
TRBV7-2	TRBD2	TRBJ2-2	-	TGTGCCAGCAGCTGGACTAGCGGGGGGGCCGGGGAGCTGTTTTTT	CASSWTSGGAGELFF
TRBV2	TRBD1	TRBJ2-7	-	TGTGCCACTGGACAGGGCTTGAGATCGGTAGAGCAGTACTTC	CATGQGLRSVEQYF
TRBV6-5	-	TRBJ1-2	-	TGTGCCAGCAGTCAATTCAGAGGGGCCAACTATGGCTACACCTTC	CASSQFRGANYGYTF
TRBV29-1	-	TRBJ1-4	-	TGCAGCGTTGTTGCAGGGCTTAATGAAAAACTGTTTTTT	CSVVAGLNEKLFF
TRBV4-2	TRBD1	TRBJ2-7	-	TGTGCCAGCAGCCAAGGGGACAGGGGATACGAGCAGTACTTC	CASSQGDRGYEQYF
TRBV6-1	-	TRBJ2-7	-	TGTGCCAGCAGAGGTCAAGGGGTCTCCTACGAGCAGTACTTC	CASRGQGVSYEQYF
TRBV7-9	-	TRBJ1-5	-	TGTGCCAGCAGCTTAGCCTTAGATAGCAATCAGCCCCAGCATTTT	CASSLALDSNQPQHF
TRBV7-9	-	TRBJ1-5	-	TGTGCCAGCAGCTTAGAGACGGGTGGCCCCCAGCATTTT	CASSLETGGPQHF
TRBV30	-	TRBJ2-7	-	TGTGCCTGGATTTCAACGGGGCCGTTCTACGAGCAGTACTTC	CAWISTGPFYEQYF
TRBV30	TRBD2	TRBJ2-1	-	TGTGCCTCCTCTAGCGGGGGGGTTGAGCAGTTCTTC	CASSSGGVEQFF
TRBV7-9	TRBD1	TRBJ1-6	-	TGTGCCAGCAGTTGGACAGGGGGTTATAATTCACCCCTCCACTTT	CASSWTGGYNSPLHF
TRBV11-3	TRBD2	TRBJ2-3	-	TGTGCCAGCAGCTTTAGCCCCACTAGCGGGGGAGATACGCAGTATTTT	CASSFSPTSGGDTQYF
TRBV4-1	-	TRBJ1-2	-	TGCGCCAGCAGCCAAGCCGATCTAGCAGGGCGCTATGGCTACACCTTC	CASSQADLAGRYGYTF
TRBV9	TRBD1	TRBJ1-3	-	TGTGCCAGCAGCACCGGGACAGATGGAAACACCATATATTTT	CASSTGTDGNTIYF